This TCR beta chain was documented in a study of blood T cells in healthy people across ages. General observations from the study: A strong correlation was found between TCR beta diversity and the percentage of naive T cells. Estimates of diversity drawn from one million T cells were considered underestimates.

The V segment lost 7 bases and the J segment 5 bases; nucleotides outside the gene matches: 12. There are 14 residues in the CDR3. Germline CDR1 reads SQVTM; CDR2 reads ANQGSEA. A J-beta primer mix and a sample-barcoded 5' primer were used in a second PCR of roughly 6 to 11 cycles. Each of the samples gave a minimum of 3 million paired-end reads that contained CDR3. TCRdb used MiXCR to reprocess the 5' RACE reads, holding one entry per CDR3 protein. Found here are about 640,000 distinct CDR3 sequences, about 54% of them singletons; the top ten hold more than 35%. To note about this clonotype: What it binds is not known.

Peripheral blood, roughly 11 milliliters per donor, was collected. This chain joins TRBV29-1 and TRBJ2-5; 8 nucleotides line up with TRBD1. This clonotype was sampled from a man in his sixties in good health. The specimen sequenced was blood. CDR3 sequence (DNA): TGCAGCGCTACGGGACAGGTAACCGGGGAGACCCAGTACTTC. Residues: CSATGQVTGETQYF. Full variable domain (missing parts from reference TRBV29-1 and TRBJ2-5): SAVISQKPSRDICQRGTSLTIQCQVDSQVTMMFWYRQQPGQSLTLIATANQGSEATYESGFVIDKFPISRPNLTFSTLTVSNMSPEDSSIYLCSATGQVTGETQYFGPGTRLLVL.